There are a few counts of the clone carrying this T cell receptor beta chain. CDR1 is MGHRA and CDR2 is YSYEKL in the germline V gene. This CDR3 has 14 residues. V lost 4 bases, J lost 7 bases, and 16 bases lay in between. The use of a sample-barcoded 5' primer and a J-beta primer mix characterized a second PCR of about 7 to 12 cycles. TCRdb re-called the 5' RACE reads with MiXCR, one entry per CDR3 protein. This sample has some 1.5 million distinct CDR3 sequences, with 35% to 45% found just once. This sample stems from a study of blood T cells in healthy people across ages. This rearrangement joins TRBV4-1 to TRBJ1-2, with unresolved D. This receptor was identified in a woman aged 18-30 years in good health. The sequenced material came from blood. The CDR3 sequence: CASSRRAPTFGYTF. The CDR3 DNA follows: TGCGCCAGCAGCCGCCGGGCCCCAACGTTTGGCTACACCTTC.